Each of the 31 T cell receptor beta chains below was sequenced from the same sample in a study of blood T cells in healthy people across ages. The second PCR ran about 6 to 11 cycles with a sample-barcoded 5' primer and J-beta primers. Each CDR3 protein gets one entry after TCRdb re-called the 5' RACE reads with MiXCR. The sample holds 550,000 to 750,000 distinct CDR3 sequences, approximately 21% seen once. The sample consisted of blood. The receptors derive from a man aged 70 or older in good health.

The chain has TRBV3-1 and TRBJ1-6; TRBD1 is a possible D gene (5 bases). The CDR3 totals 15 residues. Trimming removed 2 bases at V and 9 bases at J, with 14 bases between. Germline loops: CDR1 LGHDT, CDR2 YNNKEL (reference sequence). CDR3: CASSQMPGGGSPLHF. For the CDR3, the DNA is TGTGCCAGCAGCCAAATGCCGGGGGGAGGTTCACCCCTCCACTTT.

This CDR3 reads CSATGTGDRYTQYF. CDR3 sequence (DNA): TGCAGTGCAACCGGGACAGGGGACAGGTACACCCAGTACTTC. The V and J genes are TRBV20-1 and TRBJ2-1, with 10 positions matching TRBD1. The J call may be mistaken, given a closer DNA end match to TRBJ2-5. Germline V lookup: CDR1 DFQATT, CDR2 SNEGSKA (reference sequence). The CDR3 is made up of 14 amino acids.

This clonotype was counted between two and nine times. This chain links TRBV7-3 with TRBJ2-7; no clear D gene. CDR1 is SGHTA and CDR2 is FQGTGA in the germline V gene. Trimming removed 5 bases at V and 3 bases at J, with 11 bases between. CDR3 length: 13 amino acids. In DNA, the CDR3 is TGTGCCAGCAGCACCCTAAGAGGCTACGAGCAGTACTTC. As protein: CASSTLRGYEQYF.

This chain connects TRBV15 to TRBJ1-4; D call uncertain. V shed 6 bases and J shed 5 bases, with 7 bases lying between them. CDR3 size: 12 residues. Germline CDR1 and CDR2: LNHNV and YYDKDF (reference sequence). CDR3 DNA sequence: TGTGCCACCAGTGCGGGAAATGAAAAACTGTTTTTT. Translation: CATSAGNEKLFF.

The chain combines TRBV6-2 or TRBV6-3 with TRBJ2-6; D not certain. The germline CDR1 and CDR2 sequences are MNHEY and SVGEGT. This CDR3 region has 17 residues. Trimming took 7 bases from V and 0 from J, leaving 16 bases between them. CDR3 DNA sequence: TGTGCCAGCACCCAGGATTTCGGATCCTCTGGGGCCAACGTCCTGACTTTC. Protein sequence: CASTQDFGSSGANVLTF.

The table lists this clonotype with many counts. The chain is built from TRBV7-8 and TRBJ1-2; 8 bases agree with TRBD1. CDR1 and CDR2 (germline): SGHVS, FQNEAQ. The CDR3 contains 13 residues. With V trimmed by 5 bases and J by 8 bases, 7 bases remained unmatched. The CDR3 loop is CASSQGAPGGYTF. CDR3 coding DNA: TGTGCCAGCAGCCAGGGGGCGCCTGGGGGCTACACCTTC.

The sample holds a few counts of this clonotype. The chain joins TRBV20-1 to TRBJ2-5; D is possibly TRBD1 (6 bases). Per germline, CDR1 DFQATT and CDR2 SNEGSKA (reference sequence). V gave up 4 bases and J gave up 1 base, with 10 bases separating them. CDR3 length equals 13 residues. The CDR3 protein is CSATPDSQETQYF. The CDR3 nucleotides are TGCAGTGCTACCCCGGACAGCCAAGAGACCCAGTACTTC.

CDR3 DNA: TGCAGTGCCGCTCGGCGTCGGCGGGACCTAAACGAGCAGTACTTC. The encoded protein is CSAARRRRDLNEQYF. The V call is TRBV20-1, the J call TRBJ2-7; D possibly corresponds to TRBD2 (6 bases). V was trimmed by 6 bases and J by 5 bases, leaving 23 bases between them. The CDR3 covers 15 residues. From germline, CDR1 is DFQATT and CDR2 SNEGSKA (reference sequence).

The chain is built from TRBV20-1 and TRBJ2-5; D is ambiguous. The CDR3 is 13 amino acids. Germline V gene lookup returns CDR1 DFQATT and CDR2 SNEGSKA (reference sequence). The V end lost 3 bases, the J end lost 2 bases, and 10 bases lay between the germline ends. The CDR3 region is CSASRTQQETQYF. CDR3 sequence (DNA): TGCAGTGCTAGTCGCACCCAACAAGAGACCCAGTACTTC.

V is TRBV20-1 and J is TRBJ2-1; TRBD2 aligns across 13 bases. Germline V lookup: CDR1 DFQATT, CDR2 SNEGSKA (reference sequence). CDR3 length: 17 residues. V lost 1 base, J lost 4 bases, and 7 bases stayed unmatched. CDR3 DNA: TGCAGTGCTAGAGGGACTAGCGGGAGCTGGGATTACAATGAGCAGTTCTTC. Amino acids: CSARGTSGSWDYNEQFF.

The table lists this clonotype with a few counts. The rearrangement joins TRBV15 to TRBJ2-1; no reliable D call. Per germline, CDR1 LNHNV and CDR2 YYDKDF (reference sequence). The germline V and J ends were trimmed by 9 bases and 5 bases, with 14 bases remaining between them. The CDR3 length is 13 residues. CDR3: CATGKMGNNEQFF. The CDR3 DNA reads TGTGCCACGGGGAAAATGGGCAACAATGAGCAGTTCTTC. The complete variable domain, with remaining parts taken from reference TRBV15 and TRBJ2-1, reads DAMVIQNPRYQVTQFGKPVTLSCSQTLNHNVMYWYQQKSSQAPKLLFHYYDKDFNNEADTPDNFQSRRPNTSFCFLDIRSPGLGDTAMYLCATGKMGNNEQFFGPGTRLTVL.

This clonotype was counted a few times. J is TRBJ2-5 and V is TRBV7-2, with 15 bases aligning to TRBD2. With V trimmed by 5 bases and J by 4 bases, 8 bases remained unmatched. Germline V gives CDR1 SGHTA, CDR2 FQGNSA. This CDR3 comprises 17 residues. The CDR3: CASSPGLAGGPGETQYF. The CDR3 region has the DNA TGTGCCAGCAGCCCCGGACTAGCGGGAGGGCCGGGAGAGACCCAGTACTTC.

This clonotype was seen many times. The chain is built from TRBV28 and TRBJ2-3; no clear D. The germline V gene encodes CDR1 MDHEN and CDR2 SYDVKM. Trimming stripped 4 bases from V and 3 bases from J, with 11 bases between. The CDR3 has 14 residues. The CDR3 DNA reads TGTGCCAGCAGTTCCTCCCTTGGGACAGATACGCAGTATTTT. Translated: CASSSSLGTDTQYF.

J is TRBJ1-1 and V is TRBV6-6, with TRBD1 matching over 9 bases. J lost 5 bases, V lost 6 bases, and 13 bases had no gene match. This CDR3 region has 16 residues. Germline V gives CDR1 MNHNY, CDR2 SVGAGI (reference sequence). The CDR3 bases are TGTGCCAGCAGCCGAATCCCGGGACAGGGAGGGACTGAAGCTTTCTTT. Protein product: CASSRIPGQGGTEAFF.

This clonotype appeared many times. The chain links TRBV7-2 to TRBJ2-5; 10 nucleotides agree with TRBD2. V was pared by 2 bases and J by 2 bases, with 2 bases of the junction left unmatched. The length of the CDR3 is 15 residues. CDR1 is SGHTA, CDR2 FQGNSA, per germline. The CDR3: CASSLTSGKQETQYF. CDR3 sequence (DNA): TGTGCCAGCAGCTTAACTAGCGGGAAGCAAGAGACCCAGTACTTC.

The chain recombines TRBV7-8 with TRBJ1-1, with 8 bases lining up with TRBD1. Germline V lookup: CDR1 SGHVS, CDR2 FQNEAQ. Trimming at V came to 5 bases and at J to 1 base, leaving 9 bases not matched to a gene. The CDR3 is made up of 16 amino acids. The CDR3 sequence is CASSPLSGQGNTEAFF. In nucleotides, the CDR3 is TGTGCCAGCAGCCCACTATCCGGACAGGGGAACACTGAAGCTTTCTTT.

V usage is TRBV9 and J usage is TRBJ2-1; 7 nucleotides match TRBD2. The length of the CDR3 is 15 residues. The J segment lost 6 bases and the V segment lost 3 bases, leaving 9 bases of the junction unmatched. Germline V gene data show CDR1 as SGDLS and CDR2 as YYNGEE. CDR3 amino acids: CASSDEREYSNEQFF. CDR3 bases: TGTGCCAGCAGCGATGAGCGGGAATACAGCAATGAGCAGTTCTTC.

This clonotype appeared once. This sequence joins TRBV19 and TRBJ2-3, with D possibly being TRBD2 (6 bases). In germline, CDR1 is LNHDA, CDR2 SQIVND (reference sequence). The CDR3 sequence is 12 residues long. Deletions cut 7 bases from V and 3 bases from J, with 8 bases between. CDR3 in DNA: TGTGCCAGTAACGGGAGAACAGATACGCAGTATTTT. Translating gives CASNGRTDTQYF.

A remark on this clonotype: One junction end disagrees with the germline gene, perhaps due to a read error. The CDR3 nucleotides read TGTGCCATCAGTGATGGTGTCGGGAACTCCTACGAGCAGCACTTC. Its translation: CAISDGVGNSYEQHF. The chain recombines TRBV10-3 with TRBJ2-7; maybe TRBD2 (5 bases). The CDR3 sequence is 15 residues long. Per the germline V gene, CDR1 is ENHRY and CDR2 is SYGVKD.

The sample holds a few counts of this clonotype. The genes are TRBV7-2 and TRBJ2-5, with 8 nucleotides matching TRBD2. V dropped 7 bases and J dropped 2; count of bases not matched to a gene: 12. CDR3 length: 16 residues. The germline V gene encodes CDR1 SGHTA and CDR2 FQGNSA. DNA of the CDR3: TGTGCCAGCACTGCGGGGGCGGGAGGCATGCAAGAGACCCAGTACTTC. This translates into CASTAGAGGMQETQYF.

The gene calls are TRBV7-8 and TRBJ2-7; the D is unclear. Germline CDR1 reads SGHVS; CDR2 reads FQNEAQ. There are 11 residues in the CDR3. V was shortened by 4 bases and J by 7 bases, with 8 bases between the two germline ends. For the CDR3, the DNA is TGTGCCAGCAGCTCCGCCTGGGAGCAGTACTTC. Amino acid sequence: CASSSAWEQYF.

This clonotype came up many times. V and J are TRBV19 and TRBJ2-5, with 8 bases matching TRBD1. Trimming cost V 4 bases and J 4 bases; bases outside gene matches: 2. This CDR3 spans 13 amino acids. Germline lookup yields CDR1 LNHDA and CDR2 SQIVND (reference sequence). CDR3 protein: CASSRGQAETQYF. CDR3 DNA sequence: TGTGCCAGTAGTAGGGGACAGGCAGAGACCCAGTACTTC. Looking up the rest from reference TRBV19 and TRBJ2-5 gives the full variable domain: DGGITQSPKYLFRKEGQNVTLSCEQNLNHDAMYWYRQDPGQGLRLIYYSQIVNDFQKGDIAEGYSVSREKKESFPLTVTSAQKNPTAFYLCASSRGQAETQYFGPGTRLLVL.

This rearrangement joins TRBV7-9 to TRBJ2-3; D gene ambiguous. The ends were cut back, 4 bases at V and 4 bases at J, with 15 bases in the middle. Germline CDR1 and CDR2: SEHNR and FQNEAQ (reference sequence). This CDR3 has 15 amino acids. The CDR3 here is CASSSRGGLADTQYF. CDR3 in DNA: TGTGCCAGCAGCTCCCGTGGTGGGCTCGCAGATACGCAGTATTTT.

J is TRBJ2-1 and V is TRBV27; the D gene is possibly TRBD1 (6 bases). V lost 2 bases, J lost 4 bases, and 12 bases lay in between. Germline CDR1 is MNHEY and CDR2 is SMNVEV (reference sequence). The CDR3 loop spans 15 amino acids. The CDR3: CASSLLGRGYNEQFF. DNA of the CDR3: TGTGCCAGCAGTTTACTCGGCAGGGGATACAATGAGCAGTTCTTC.

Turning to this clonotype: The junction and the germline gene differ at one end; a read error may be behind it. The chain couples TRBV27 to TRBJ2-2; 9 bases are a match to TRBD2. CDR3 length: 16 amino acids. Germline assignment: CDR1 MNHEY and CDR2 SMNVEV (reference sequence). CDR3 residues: CASSHIAGVGTGELIF. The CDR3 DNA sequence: TGTGCCAGCAGTCACATAGCGGGAGTAGGCACCGGGGAGCTGATTTTT.

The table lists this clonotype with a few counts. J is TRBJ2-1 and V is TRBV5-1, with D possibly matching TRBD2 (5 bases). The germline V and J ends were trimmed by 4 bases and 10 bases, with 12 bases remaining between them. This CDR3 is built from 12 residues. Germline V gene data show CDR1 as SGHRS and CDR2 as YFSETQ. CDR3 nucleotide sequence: TGCGCCAGCAGCCCCTGGCCGGGAGAGCAGTTCTTC. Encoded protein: CASSPWPGEQFF.

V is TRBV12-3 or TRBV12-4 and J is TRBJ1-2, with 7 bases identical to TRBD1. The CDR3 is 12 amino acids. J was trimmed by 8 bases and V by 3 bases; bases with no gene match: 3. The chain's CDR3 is CASSLGQSGYTF. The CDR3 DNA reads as TGTGCCAGCAGTTTGGGACAGAGCGGCTACACCTTC.

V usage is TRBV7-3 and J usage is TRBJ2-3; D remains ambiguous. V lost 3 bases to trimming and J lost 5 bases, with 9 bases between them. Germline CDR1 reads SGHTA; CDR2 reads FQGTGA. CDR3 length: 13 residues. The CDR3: CASSFNPLDTQYF. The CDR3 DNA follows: TGTGCCAGCAGCTTCAACCCCCTAGATACGCAGTATTTT.

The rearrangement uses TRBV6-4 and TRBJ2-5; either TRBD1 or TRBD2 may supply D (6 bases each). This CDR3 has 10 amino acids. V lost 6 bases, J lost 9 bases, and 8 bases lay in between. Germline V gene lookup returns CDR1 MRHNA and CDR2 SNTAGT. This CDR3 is CASRRGAQYF. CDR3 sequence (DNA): TGTGCCAGCAGAAGGGGGGCCCAGTACTTC.

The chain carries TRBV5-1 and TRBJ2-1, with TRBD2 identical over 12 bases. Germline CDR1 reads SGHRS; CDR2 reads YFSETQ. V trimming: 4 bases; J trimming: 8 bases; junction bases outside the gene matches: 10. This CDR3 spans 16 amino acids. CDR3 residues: CASSKGSLAGGDEQFF. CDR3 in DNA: TGCGCCAGCAGCAAAGGCTCACTAGCGGGAGGAGATGAGCAGTTCTTC.

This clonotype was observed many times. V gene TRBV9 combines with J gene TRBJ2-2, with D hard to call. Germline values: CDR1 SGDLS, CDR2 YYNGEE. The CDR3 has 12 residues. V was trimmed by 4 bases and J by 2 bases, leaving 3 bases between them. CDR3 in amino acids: CASSINTGELFF. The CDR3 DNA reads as TGTGCCAGCAGCATTAACACCGGGGAGCTGTTTTTT. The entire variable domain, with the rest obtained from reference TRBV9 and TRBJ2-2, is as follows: DSGVTQTPKHLITATGQRVTLRCSPRSGDLSVYWYQQSLDQGLQFLIQYYNGEERAKGNILERFSAQQFPDLHSELNLSSLELGDSALYFCASSINTGELFFGEGSRLTVL.